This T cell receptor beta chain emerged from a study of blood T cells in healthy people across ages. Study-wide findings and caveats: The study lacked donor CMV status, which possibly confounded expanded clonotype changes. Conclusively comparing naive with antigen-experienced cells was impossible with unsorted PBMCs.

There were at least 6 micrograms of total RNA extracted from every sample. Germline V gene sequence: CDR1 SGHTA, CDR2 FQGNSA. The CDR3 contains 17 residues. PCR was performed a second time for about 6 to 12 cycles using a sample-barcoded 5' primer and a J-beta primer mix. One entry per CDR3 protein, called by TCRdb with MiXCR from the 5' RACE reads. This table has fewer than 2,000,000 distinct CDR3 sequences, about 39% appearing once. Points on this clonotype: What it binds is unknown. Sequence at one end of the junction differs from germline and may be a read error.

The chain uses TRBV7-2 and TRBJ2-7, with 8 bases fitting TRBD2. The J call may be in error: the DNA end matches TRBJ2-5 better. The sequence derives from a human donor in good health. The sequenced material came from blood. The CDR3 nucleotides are TGTGCCGGCAGCTTGAGCGGGGGCCCCTCGAAATGGGAGACCCAGTACTTC. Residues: CAGSLSGGPSKWETQYF.